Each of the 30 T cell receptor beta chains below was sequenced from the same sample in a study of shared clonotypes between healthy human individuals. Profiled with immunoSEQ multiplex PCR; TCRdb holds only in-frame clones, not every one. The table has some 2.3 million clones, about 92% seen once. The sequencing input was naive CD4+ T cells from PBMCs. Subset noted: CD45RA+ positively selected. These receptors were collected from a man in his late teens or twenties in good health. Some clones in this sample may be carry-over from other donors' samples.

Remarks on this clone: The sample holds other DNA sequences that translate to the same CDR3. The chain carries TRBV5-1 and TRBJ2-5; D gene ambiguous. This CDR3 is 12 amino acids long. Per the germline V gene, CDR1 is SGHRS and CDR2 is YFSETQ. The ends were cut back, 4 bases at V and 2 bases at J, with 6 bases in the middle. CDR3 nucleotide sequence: TGCGCCAGCAGCGCGGATCAAGAGACCCAGTACTTC. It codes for CASSADQETQYF.

CDR3 residues: CASSPHGINQPQHF. The CDR3 DNA is TGTGCCAGCAGCCCCCACGGTATCAATCAGCCCCAGCATTTT. The chain employs TRBV7-9 and TRBJ1-5; D remains unclear. The CDR3 consists of 14 residues. Germline lookup yields CDR1 SEHNR and CDR2 FQNEAQ (reference sequence). The V gene lost 5 bases and the J gene lost 3 bases, with 11 bases spanning the gap. Looking up the rest from reference TRBV7-9 and TRBJ1-5 gives the full variable domain: DTGVSQNPRHKITKRGQNVTFRCDPISEHNRLYWYRQTLGQGPEFLTYFQNEAQLEKSRLLSDRFSAERPKGSFSTLEIQRTEQGDSAMYLCASSPHGINQPQHFGDGTRLSIL.

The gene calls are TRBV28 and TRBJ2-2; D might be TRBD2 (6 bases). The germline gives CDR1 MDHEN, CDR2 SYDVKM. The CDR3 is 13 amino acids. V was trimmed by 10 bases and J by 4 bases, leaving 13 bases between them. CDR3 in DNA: TGTGCCACCGGGACTCCACTCACCGGGGAGCTGTTTTTT. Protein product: CATGTPLTGELFF.

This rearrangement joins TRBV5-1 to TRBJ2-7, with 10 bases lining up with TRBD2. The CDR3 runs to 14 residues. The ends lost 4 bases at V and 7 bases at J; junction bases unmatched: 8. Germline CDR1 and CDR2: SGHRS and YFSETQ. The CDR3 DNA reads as TGCGCCAGCAGCGCGATTACTAGCGGGGTTGAGCAGTACTTC. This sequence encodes CASSAITSGVEQYF.

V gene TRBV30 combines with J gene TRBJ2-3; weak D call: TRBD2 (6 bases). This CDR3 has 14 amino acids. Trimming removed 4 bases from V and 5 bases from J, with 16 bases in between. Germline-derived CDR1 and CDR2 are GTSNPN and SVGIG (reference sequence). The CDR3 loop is CAWTVGGPIDTQYF. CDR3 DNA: TGTGCCTGGACGGTAGGAGGGCCGATAGATACGCAGTATTTT.

The CDR3 DNA reads TGTGCCATCGGCCTCACTAGCGGGGGCTACGAGCAGTACTTC. Amino acid sequence: CAIGLTSGGYEQYF. The J gene is TRBJ2-7, the V gene TRBV10-3; 11 bases are shared with TRBD2. CDR1 is ENHRY and CDR2 is SYGVKD in the germline V gene. The CDR3 runs to 14 residues. The trim removed 8 bases at V and 3 bases at J, leaving 6 bases unmatched.

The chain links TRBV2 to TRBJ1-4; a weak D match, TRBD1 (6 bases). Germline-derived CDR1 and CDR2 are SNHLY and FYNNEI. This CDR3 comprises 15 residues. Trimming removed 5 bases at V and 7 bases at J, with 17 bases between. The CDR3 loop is CASSLSTGAGEKLFF. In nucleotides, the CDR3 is TGTGCCAGCAGTCTGAGTACGGGGGCAGGTGAAAAACTGTTTTTT.

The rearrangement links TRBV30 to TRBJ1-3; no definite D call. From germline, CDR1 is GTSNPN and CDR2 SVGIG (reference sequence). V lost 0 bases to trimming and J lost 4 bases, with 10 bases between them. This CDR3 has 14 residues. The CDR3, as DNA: TGTGCCTGGAGTGTCGGGCAGTTCGGAAACACCATATATTTT. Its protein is CAWSVGQFGNTIYF.

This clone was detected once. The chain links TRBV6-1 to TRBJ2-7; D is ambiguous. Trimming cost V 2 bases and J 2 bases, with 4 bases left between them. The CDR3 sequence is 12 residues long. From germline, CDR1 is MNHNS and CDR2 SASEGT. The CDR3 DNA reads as TGTGCCAGCAGTGAATCGGCCTACGAGCAGTACTTC. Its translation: CASSESAYEQYF.

CDR3 DNA sequence: TGTGCCAGCAGCTTAGGAAGGAGCAGTAGCTCAAAAGAGACCCAGTACTTC. Translating it yields CASSLGRSSSSKETQYF. The chain recombines TRBV7-2 with TRBJ2-5; D is ambiguous. CDR1 SGHTA and CDR2 FQGNSA come from the germline V gene. Trimming left V 1 base short and J 3 bases short, with 18 bases between. This CDR3 is 17 amino acids long.

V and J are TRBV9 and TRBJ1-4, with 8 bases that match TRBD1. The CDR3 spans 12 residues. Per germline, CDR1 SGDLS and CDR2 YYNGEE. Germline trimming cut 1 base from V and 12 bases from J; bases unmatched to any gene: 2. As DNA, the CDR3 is TGTGCCAGCAGCGTACTACAGGGGGAACTGTTTTTT. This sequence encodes CASSVLQGELFF. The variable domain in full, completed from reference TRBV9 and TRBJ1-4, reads DSGVTQTPKHLITATGQRVTLRCSPRSGDLSVYWYQQSLDQGLQFLIQYYNGEERAKGNILERFSAQQFPDLHSELNLSSLELGDSALYFCASSVLQGELFFGSGTQLSVL.

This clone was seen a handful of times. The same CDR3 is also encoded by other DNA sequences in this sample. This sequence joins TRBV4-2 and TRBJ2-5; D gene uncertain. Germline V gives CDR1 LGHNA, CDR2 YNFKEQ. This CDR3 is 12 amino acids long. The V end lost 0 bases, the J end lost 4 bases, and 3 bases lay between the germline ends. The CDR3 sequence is CASSQDRETQYF. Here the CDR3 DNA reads TGTGCCAGCAGCCAAGATCGAGAGACCCAGTACTTC.

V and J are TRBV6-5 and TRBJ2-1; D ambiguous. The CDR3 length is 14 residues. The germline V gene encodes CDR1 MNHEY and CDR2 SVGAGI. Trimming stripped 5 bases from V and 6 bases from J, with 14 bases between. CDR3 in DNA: TGTGCCAGCAGTCCCCCGAGAGAACGCAATGAGCAGTTCTTC. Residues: CASSPPRERNEQFF.

The CDR3 nucleotides are TGTGCCAGCAGCTTAGGGAGGGGTTTGAGCAATCAGCCCCAGCATTTT. Protein product: CASSLGRGLSNQPQHF. The V call is TRBV7-3, the J call TRBJ1-5, with D maybe TRBD1 (5 bases). The CDR3 consists of 16 residues. Trimming removed 2 bases at V and 1 base at J, with 12 bases between. CDR1 SGHTA and CDR2 FQGTGA come from the germline V gene.

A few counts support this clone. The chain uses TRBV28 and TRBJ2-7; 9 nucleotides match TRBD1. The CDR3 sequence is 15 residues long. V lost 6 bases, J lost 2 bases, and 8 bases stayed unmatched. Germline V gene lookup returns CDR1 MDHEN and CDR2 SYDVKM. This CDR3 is CASRPAGTGTYEQYF. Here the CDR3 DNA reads TGTGCCAGCAGGCCAGCCGGGACAGGGACCTACGAGCAGTACTTC.

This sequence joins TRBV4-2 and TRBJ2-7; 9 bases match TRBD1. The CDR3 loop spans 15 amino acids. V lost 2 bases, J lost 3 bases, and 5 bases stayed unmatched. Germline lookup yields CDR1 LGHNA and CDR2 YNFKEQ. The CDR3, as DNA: TGTGCCAGCAGCCAAATGGGGGACAGGGACTACGAGCAGTACTTC. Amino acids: CASSQMGDRDYEQYF.

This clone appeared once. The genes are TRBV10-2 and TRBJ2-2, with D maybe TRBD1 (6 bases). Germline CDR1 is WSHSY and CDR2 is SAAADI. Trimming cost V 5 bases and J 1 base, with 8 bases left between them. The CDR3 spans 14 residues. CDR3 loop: CASSPDRNTGELFF. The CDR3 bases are TGCGCCAGCAGTCCGGACAGGAACACCGGGGAGCTGTTTTTT.

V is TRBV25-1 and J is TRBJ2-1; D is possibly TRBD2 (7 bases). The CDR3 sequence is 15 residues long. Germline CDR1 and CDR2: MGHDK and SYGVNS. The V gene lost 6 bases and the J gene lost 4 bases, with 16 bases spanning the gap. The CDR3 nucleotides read TGTGCCAGCAGCACGGCGGGGGCCCAATACAATGAGCAGTTCTTC. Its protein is CASSTAGAQYNEQFF.

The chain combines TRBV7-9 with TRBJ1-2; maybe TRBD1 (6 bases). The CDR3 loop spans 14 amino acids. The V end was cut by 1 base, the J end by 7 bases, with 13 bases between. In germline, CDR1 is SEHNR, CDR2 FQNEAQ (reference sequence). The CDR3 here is CASSLDTGLGGYTF. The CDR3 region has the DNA TGTGCCAGCAGCTTAGATACAGGGTTAGGTGGCTACACCTTC.

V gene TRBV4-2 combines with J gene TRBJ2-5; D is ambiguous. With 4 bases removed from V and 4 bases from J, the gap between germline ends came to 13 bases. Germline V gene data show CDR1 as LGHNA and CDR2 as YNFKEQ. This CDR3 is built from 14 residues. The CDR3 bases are TGTGCCAGCAGCCCCCGAGCGTGGGGAGAGACCCAGTACTTC. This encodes CASSPRAWGETQYF.

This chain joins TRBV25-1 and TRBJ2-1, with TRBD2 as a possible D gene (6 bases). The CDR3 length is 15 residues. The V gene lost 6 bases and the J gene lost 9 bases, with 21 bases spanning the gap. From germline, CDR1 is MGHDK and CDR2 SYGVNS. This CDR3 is CASSLLGLNGGEQFF. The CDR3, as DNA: TGTGCCAGCAGCCTGCTCGGACTAAACGGAGGTGAGCAGTTCTTC.

The CDR3 region is CASRPLPGNNEKLFF. The CDR3 DNA is TGCGCCAGCAGGCCCCTCCCCGGGAACAATGAAAAACTGTTTTTT. The chain links TRBV5-1 to TRBJ1-4; D not certain. Germline-derived CDR1 and CDR2 are SGHRS and YFSETQ. This CDR3 contains 15 residues. V was trimmed by 5 bases and J by 5 bases, leaving 16 bases between them. Complete variable domain (other parts from reference TRBV5-1 and TRBJ1-4): KAGVTQTPRYLIKTRGQQVTLSCSPISGHRSVSWYQQTPGQGLQFLFEYFSETQRNKGNFPGRFSGRQFSNSRSEMNVSTLELGDSALYLCASRPLPGNNEKLFFGSGTQLSVL.

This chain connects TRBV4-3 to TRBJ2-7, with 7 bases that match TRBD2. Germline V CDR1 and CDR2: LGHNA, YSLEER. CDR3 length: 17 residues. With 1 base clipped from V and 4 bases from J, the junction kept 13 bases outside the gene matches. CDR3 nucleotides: TGCGCCAGCAGCCAAGGGGTAGTTCGGGAGGCGCCATACGAGCAGTACTTC. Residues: CASSQGVVREAPYEQYF.

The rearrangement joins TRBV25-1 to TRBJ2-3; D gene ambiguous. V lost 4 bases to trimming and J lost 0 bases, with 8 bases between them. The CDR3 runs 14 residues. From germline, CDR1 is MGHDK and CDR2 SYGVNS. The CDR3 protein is CASSGNPSTDTQYF. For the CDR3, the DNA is TGTGCCAGCAGTGGAAATCCGAGCACAGATACGCAGTATTTT.

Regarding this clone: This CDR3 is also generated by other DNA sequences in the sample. Here the CDR3 reads CASSLDASSYEQYF. CDR3 nucleotide sequence: TGTGCCAGCAGCTTGGACGCGAGCTCCTACGAGCAGTACTTC. The rearrangement joins TRBV5-4 to TRBJ2-7; unclear D gene. Germline V lookup: CDR1 SGHNT, CDR2 YYREEE (reference sequence). This CDR3 contains 14 residues. V lost 0 bases and J lost 0, with 7 bases in between.

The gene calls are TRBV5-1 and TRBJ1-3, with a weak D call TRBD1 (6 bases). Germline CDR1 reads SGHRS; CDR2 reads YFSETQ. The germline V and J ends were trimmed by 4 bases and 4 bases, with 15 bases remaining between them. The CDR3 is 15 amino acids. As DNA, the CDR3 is TGCGCCAGCAGCCCCAAGGGGGGGCCAGGAAACACCATATATTTT. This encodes CASSPKGGPGNTIYF.

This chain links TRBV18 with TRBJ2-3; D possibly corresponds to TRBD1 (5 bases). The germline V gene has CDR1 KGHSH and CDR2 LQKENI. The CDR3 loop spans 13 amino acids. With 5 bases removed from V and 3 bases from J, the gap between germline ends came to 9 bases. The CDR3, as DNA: TGTGCCAGCTCAGTTCCAGGGACAGATACGCAGTATTTT. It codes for CASSVPGTDTQYF.

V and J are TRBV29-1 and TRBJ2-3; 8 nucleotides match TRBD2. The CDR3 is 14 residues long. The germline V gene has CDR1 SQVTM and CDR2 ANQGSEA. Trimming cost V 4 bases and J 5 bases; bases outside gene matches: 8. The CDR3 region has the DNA TGCAGCGTTGCCCCGGGACTAGTGGGAGATACGCAGTATTTT. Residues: CSVAPGLVGDTQYF.

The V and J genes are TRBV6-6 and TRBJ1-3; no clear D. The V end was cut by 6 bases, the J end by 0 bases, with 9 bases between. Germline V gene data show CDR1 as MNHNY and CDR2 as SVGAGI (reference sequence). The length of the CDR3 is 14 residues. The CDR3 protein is CASSSFRSGNTIYF. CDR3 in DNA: TGTGCCAGCAGCTCCTTTCGCTCTGGAAACACCATATATTTT.

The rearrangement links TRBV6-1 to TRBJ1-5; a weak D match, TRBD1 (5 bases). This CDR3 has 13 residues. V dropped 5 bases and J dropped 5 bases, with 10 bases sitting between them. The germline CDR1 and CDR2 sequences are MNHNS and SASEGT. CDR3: CASSTAGHQPQHF. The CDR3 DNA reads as TGTGCCAGCAGTACGGCAGGGCATCAGCCCCAGCATTTT.